This T cell receptor beta chain was sequenced during a study of memory CD4+ T cells and cytomegalovirus serostatus. About the study: Of the healthy Belgian adults, fewer than 10 were CMV seropositive and more than 20 seronegative. Overall study findings and caveats: Each of roughly 65 CMV-associated TCRbeta sequences occurred in one to five individuals.

The sort gate was single viable CD3+CD4+CD8-CD45RO+ cells for memory CD4+ T cells. Serostatus was set by detecting CMV pp150, pp28, p38, p52 IgG. Per the study methods: After removing out-of-frame reads, over 2 million distinct TCRbeta sequences remained. Using immunoSEQ multiplex PCR, the repertoire was profiled, and TCRdb retains in-frame clones only, with some absent. V and J calls and clone size are given by that table; D and trimming were obtained from the DNA. The table includes about 57,000 clones, 70% to 85% detected once. This CDR3 is built from 15 residues. V trimming: 4 bases; J trimming: 4 bases; junction bases outside the gene matches: 5. Germline-derived CDR1 and CDR2 are KGHSH and LQKENI. Turning to this clone: Its antigen is as yet unknown.

The TCR was taken from an adult in good health and CMV-seronegative. Sequences were obtained from memory CD4+ T cells from blood. The V gene is TRBV18, the J gene TRBJ1-2, with 11 bases identical to TRBD1. CDR3 in amino acids: CASSLGTGGIYGYTF. The CDR3 nucleotides are TGTGCCAGCTCACTCGGGACAGGGGGGATCTATGGCTACACCTTC.